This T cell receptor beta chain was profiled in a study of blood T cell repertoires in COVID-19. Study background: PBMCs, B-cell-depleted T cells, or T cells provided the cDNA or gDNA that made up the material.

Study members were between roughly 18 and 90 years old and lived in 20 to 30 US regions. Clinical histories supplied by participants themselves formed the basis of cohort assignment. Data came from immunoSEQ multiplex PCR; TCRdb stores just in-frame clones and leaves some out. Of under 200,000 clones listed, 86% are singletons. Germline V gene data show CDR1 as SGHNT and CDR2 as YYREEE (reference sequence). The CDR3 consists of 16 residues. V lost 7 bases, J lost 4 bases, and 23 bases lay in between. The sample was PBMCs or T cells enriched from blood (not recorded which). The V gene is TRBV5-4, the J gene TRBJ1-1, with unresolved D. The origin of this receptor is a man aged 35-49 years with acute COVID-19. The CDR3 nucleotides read TGTGCCAGCCTCGAGGGAAGCGTGGGTAGGAGCACTGAAGCTTTCTTT. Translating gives CASLEGSVGRSTEAFF.